The present TCR beta chain was sequenced within a study of cytomegalovirus exposure and HLA in healthy donors. Study-level findings and limits: Most TCR sequences showed up rarely, but some public TCRs showed up in many donors. Evidence from a later analysis indicated that most CMV-associated TCR beta chains looked HLA-restricted.

Notes on this clone: Its antigen is currently unknown.

The PCR was carried out with 60 Vbeta primers and 13 Jbeta primers. Repertoires were generated with immunoSEQ multiplex PCR, while TCRdb's copy carries only in-frame clones and drops some. This sample yields 120,000 to 150,000 clones, of which 68% are seen a single time; around 4.2% belongs to the top ten. Germline V gene lookup returns CDR1 LGHNA and CDR2 YNFKEQ. Trimming pared 0 bases from V and 10 bases from J, leaving 15 bases between. There are 15 residues in the CDR3. The V and J genes are TRBV4-2 and TRBJ1-4; D possibly corresponds to TRBD1 (6 bases). This TCR derives from a man aged 55 to 70 in good health and CMV-seronegative. What was sequenced was PBMCs. This CDR3 reads CASSQDRGTVGKLFF. The DNA of the CDR3 is TGTGCCAGCAGCCAAGATAGGGGGACCGTGGGAAAACTGTTTTTT.